This T cell receptor beta chain was captured in a study of HIV-infected patients and healthy controls. All unsorted peripheral T cells were captured because whole blood was used without fractionation. The ends were cut back, 1 base at V and 3 bases at J, with 10 bases in the middle. Germline V gene data show CDR1 as SGHTA and CDR2 as FQGNSA. CDR3 length: 15 amino acids. This clonotype is medium-sized in the sample. Its target is not known. Findings and caveats of the study: During therapy, HIV-associated CDR3s fell significantly in frequency, while CMV-associated CDR3s did not change significantly. HIV-infected repertoires had significantly higher mean Gini indices than controls, possibly reflecting oligoclonality.

Around 500 ng RNA was reverse transcribed with alpha and beta constant-region primers. Alpha and beta chain libraries were made separately by chain-specific third strand synthesis with multiplexing indices. TCRdb fed the 5' RACE reads into MiXCR, producing one record per CDR3 protein. This table holds roughly 10,000 distinct CDR3 sequences, about 8.2% found once. The chain uses TRBV7-2 and TRBJ1-5; the D is unclear. Sequencing input: blood. The receptor's source is an adult in good health. This CDR3 reads CASSLGSGLNQPQHF. The CDR3 coding sequence is TGTGCCAGCAGCTTAGGATCTGGGCTCAATCAGCCCCAGCATTTT. Supplemented by reference TRBV7-2 and TRBJ1-5, the full variable domain reads GAGVSQSPSNKVTEKGKDVELRCDPISGHTALYWYRQSLGQGLEFLIYFQGNSAPDKSGLPSDRFSAERTGGSVSTLTIQRTQQEDSAVYLCASSLGSGLNQPQHFGDGTRLSIL.